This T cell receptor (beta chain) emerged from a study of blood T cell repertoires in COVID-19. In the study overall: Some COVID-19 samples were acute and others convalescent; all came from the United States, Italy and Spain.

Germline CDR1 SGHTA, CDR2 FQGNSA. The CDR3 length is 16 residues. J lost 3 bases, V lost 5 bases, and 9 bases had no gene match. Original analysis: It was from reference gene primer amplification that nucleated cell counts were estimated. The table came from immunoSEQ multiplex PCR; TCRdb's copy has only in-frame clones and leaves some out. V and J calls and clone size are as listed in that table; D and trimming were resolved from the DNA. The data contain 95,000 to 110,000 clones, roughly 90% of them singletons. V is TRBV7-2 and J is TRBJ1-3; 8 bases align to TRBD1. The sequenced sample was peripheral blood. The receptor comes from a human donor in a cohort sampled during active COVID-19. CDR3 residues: CASSIIQGAGGNTIYF. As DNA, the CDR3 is TGTGCCAGCAGCATAATCCAGGGGGCAGGTGGAAACACCATATATTTT.